Only one count was recorded for the clone carrying this T cell receptor beta chain. The data belong to a study of blood T cell repertoires in COVID-19. About the research overall: The United States, Italy and Spain supplied acute and convalescent COVID-19 samples. The analysed material was cDNA or gDNA that came from T cells, B-cell-depleted T cells, or PBMCs.

In the authors' methods: Estimation of nucleated cell counts relied on the amplification of reference gene primers. Clones were sequenced by immunoSEQ multiplex PCR, and TCRdb holds only the in-frame ones, with some missing. Clone size and V and J calls were adopted from that table, with D and trimming inferred from the DNA. The sample includes 150,000 or so clones, 65% to 90% of them seen just once. V was shortened by 3 bases and J by 4 bases, with 15 bases between the two germline ends. The CDR3 length is 14 residues. CDR1 GTSNPN and CDR2 SVGIG come from the germline V gene (reference sequence). This TCR derives from a woman in her forties or fifties with acute or convalescent COVID-19. Sample: peripheral blood. V and J are TRBV30 and TRBJ1-1; no firm D call. Here the CDR3 DNA reads TGTGCCTGGAGCGTCAAGGCGGGGAGCACTGAAGCTTTCTTT. Translation: CAWSVKAGSTEAFF. The whole variable domain, remainder taken from reference TRBV30 and TRBJ1-1, is SQTIHQWPATLVQPVGSPLSLECTVEGTSNPNLYWYRQAAGRGLQLLFYSVGIGQISSEVPQNLSASRPQDRQFILSSKKLLLSDSGFYLCAWSVKAGSTEAFFGQGTRLTVV.